This T cell receptor beta chain was recovered during a study of PD-L1 blockade in urothelial cancer. The CDR3 is 15 residues long. CDR1 is SQVTM, CDR2 ANQGSEA, per germline. Trimming took 3 bases from V and 3 from J; bases not matched to a gene: 9. Described time point: peripheral blood 6 weeks after treatment start. Synthetically made TCR analog templates were put into each PCR as spikes. Some clones are missing from TCRdb's copy, which holds only in-frame ones; the method was immunoSEQ multiplex PCR. The sample holds about 36,000 clones, more than 80% seen once. Sequencing used PBMCs, obtained around atezolizumab (anti-PD-L1) treatment. The chain carries TRBV29-1 and TRBJ2-3, with TRBD1 matching over 7 bases. The TCR comes from a middle-aged man with urothelial cancer. The CDR3: CSVDPTGRGTDTQYF. The CDR3 bases are TGCAGCGTTGACCCGACAGGGCGAGGTACAGATACGCAGTATTTT.